This T cell receptor beta chain was retrieved from a study of CD8+ T cells in alopecia areata. Study-level background: Patients remained on tofacitinib for 6 to 18 months and then went 6 months without it.

As for this clone: No antigen is known for it.

Indicated treatment: oral pan-JAK inhibitor, 5-10 mg twice daily. Germline V gene lookup returns CDR1 LNHNV and CDR2 YYDKDF (reference sequence). V was trimmed by 1 base and J by 0 bases, leaving 16 bases between them. The CDR3 contains 17 residues. Broader study findings: Having one nonresponder leaves uncertain how baseline CD8+ expansion relates to response. Scalp sequencing also captures normal skin's resident alphabeta T cells. It was observed that many expanded lesional clones persisted in scalp and blood during tofacitinib.

cDNA prepared by RNA extraction and subsequent reverse transcription served as the template for sequencing. This table comes from immunoSEQ multiplex PCR, and its TCRdb copy is limited to in-frame clones, with some not included. The sample shows about 140,000 clones, approximately 90% of them seen only once. Sequencing was performed on CD8+ T cells sorted from blood, taken at week 4, from a patient treated with tofacitinib. This clonotype was sampled from a human donor with alopecia areata. The V gene is TRBV15, the J gene TRBJ2-7, with D unclear. In nucleotides, the CDR3 is TGTGCCACCAGCAGAGCCGGATCGTACGAGAGCTCCTACGAGCAGTACTTC. This gives the protein CATSRAGSYESSYEQYF.